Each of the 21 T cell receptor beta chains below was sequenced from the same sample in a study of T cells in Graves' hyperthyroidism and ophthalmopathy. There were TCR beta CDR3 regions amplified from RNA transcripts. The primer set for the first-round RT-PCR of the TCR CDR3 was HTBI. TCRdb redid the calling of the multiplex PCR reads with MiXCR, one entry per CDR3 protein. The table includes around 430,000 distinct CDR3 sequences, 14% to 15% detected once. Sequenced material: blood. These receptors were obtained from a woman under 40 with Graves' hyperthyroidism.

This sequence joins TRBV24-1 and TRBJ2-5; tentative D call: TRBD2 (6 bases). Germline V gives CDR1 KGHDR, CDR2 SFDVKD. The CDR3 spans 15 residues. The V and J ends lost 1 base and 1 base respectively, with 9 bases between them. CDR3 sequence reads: CATSDLAGSQETQYF. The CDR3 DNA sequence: TGTGCCACCAGTGATTTAGCGGGTTCCCAAGAGACCCAGTACTTC.

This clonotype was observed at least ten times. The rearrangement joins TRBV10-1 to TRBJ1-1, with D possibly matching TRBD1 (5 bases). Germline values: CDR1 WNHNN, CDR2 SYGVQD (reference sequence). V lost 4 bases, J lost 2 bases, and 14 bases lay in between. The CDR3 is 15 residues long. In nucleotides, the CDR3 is TGCGCCAGCAGTGCCGGGTGGGGCGCAAACACTGAAGCTTTCTTT. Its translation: CASSAGWGANTEAFF.

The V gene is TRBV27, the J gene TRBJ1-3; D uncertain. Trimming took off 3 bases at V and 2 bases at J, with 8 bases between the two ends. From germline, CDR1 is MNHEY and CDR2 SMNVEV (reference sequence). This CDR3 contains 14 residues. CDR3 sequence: CASSLLGPGNTIYF. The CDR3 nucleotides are TGTGCCAGCAGTTTGCTAGGCCCTGGAAACACCATATATTTT.

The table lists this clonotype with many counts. Here the CDR3 reads CASSLVGQNNSPLHF. Written as DNA, the CDR3 is TGCGCCAGCAGCTTGGTGGGACAGAATAATTCACCCCTCCACTTT. This chain connects TRBV5-1 to TRBJ1-6; 7 bases are shared with TRBD1. CDR3 length: 15 amino acids. CDR1 and CDR2 (germline): SGHRS, YFSETQ. V was pared by 0 bases and J by 5 bases, with 2 bases of the junction left unmatched.

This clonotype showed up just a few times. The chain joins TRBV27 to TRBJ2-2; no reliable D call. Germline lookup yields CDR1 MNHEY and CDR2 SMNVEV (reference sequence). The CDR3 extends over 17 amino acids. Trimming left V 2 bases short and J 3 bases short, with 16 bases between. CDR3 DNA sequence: TGTGCCAGCAGTTTAATGCTCGGAAGTACTCACACCGGGGAGCTGTTTTTT. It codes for CASSLMLGSTHTGELFF.

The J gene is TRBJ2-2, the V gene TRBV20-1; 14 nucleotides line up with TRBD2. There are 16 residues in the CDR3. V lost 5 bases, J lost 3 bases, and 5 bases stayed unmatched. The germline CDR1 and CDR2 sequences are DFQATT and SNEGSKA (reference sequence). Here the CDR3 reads CSAAGTSGSHTGELFF. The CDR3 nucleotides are TGCAGTGCTGCCGGGACTAGCGGGAGTCACACCGGGGAGCTGTTTTTT.

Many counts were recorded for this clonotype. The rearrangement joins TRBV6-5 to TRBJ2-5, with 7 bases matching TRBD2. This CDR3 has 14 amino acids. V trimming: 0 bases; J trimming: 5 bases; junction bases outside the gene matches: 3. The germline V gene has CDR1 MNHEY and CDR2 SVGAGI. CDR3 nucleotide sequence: TGTGCCAGCAGTTACTCGGGAGGGAGGGAGACCCAGTACTTC. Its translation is CASSYSGGRETQYF.

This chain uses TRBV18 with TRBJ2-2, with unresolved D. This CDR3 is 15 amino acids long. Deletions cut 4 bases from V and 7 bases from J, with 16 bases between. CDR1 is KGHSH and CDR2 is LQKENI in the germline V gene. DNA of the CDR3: TGTGCCAGCTCACGGCCGCTATCCTTCGGCGGGGAGCTGTTTTTT. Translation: CASSRPLSFGGELFF. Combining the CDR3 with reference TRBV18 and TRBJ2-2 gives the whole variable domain NAGVMQNPRHLVRRRGQEARLRCSPMKGHSHVYWYRQLPEEGLKFMVYLQKENIIDESGMPKERFSAEFPKEGPSILRIQQVVRGDSAAYFCASSRPLSFGGELFFGEGSRLTVL.

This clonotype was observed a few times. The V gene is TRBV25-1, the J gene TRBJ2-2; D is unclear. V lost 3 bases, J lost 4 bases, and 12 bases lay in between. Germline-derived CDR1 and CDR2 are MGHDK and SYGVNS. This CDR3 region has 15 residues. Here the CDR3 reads CASSDLSRITGELFF. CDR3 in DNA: TGTGCCAGCAGTGATCTCTCCAGAATCACCGGGGAGCTGTTTTTT.

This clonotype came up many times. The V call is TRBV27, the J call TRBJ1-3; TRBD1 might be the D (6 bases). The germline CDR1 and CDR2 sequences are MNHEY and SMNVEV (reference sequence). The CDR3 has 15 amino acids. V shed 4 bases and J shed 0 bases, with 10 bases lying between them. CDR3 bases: TGTGCCAGCAGTTCTGGACAGACCTCTGGAAACACCATATATTTT. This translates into CASSSGQTSGNTIYF.

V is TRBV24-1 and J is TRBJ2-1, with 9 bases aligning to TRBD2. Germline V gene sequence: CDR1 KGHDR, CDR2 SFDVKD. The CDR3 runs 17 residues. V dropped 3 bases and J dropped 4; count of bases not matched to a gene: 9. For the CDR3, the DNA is TGTGCCACCAGTGATCCCCTGGCTAGCGGGGCATACAATGAGCAGTTCTTC. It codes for CATSDPLASGAYNEQFF.

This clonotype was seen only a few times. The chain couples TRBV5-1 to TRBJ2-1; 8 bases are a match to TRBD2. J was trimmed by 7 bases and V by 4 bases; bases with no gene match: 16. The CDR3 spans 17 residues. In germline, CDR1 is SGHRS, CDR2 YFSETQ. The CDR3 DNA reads TGCGCCAGCAGCCCCAATCCGACAGCGGGAGACGTAAATGAGCAGTTCTTC. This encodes CASSPNPTAGDVNEQFF. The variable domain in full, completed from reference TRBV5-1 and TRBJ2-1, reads KAGVTQTPRYLIKTRGQQVTLSCSPISGHRSVSWYQQTPGQGLQFLFEYFSETQRNKGNFPGRFSGRQFSNSRSEMNVSTLELGDSALYLCASSPNPTAGDVNEQFFGPGTRLTVL.

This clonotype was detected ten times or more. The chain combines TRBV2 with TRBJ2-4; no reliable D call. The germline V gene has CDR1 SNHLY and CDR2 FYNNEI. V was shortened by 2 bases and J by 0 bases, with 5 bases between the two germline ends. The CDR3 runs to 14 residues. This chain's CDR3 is CASSERTAKNIQYF. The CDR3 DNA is TGTGCCAGCAGTGAACGGACAGCCAAAAACATTCAGTACTTC.

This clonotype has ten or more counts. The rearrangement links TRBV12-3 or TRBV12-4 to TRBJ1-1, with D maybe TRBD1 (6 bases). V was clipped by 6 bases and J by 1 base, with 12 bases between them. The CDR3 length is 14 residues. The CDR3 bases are TGTGCCAGCAGAACCGGGACAACGAACACTGAAGCTTTCTTT. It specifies CASRTGTTNTEAFF.

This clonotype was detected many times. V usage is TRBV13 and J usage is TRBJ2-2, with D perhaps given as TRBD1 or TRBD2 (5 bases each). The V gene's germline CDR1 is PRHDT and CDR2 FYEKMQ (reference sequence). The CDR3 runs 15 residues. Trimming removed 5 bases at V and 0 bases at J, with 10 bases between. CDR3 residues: CASSPWGTNTGELFF. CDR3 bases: TGTGCCAGCAGCCCCTGGGGGACGAACACCGGGGAGCTGTTTTTT.

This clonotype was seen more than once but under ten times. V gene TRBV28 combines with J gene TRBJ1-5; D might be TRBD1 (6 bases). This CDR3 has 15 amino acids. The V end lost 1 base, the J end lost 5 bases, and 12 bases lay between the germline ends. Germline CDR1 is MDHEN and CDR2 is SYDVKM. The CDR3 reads CASSLYTGRHQPQHF. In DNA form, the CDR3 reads TGTGCCAGCAGTTTATATACAGGGAGGCATCAGCCCCAGCATTTT.

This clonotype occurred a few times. As DNA, the CDR3 is TGCAGTGCGGCCCCCGGGACAGATAATTCACCCCTCCACTTT. Translation: CSAAPGTDNSPLHF. J is TRBJ1-6 and V is TRBV20-1, with TRBD1 matching 7 bases. V shed 6 bases, J shed 5 bases, and the junction held 7 bases outside the gene matches. This CDR3 region has 14 residues. Per germline, CDR1 DFQATT and CDR2 SNEGSKA (reference sequence).

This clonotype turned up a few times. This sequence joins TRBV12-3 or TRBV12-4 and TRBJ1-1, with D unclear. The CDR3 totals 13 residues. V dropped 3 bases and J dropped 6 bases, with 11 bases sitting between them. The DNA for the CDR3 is TGTGCCAGCAGTTTGGCTGGGGAGGCTGAAGCTTTCTTT. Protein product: CASSLAGEAEAFF.

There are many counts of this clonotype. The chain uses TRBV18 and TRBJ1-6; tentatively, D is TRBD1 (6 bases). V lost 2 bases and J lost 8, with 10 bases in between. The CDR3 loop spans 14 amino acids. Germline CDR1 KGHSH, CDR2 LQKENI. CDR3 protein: CASSPSGVDSPLHF. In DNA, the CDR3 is TGTGCCAGCTCACCATCAGGGGTTGATTCACCCCTCCACTTT.

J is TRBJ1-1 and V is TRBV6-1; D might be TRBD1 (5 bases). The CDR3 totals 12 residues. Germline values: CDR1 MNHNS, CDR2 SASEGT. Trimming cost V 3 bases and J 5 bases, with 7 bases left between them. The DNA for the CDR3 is TGTGCCAGCAGTGACAGGGATACTGAAGCTTTCTTT. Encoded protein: CASSDRDTEAFF.

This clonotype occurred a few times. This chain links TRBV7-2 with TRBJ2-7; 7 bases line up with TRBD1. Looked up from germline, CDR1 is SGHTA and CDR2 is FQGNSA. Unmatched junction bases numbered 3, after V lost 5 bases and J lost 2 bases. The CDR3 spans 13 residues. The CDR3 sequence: CASSATGTYEQYF. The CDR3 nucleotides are TGTGCCAGCAGCGCGACAGGGACCTACGAGCAGTACTTC.